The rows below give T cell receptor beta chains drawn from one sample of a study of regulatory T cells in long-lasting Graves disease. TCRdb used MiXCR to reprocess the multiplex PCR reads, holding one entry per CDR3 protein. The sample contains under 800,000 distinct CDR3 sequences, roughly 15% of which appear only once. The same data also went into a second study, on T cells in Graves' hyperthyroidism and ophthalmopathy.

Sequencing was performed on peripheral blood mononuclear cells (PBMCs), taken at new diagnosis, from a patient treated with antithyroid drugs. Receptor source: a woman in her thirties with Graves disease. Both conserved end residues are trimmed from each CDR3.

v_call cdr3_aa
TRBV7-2 ASKSPVYPADTQY
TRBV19 ASSIPRETDTQY
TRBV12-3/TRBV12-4 ASSSGGTPEKLF
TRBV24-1 ATRGTGKAGELF
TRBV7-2 ASRPRTGGVVAGELF
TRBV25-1 ASSAPGSWNTEAF
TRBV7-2 ASSLGPGAYSNQPQH
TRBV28 ASTSYGSLEAF
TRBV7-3 ASSRGQVNEQY
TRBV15 ATSSRSRRVGYGYT
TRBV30 AWSEGPGNTIY
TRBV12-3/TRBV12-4 ASSPPLGQLGPNYGYT
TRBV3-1 ASSYEGRHYNEQF
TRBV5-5 ASSLGSSNYGYT
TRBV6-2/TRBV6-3 ASRKTGGIYEQY
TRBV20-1 SAREGTVSFQY
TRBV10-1 ASKWDRGGEDTQY
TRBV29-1 SAKTGLRFATNEKLF
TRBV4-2 ASSQDKTSGPNEQF
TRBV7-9 ASSLRVGQGNTGELF
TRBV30 AWKAGLNTEAF
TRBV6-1 ASSSTVTSYEQY
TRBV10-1 ASRGQGNEQF
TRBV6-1 ASSEGLAVNEQF
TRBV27 ASSHTGVEQY
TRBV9 ASSAWDRVSYNSPLH
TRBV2 ASREQGGSDQPQH
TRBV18 ASSPPPVRSGNTIY
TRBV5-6 ASSRLTSGGTYEQY
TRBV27 ASMGLAIGNTEAF
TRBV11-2 ASRAAKDRLVGAGEQF
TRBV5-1 ASSSYPDNEQF
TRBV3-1 ASRTTSGSPNEQF
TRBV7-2 ASSPPGTGFGEQF
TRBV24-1 ATSGPANQPQH
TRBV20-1 SAKESIGRNTEAF
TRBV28 ASSRTARGSPLH
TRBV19 ASSIQRERGTQY
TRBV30 AWTGQLNTEAF
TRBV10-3 AISESLTSGSNEQY
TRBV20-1 SARHGGANTEAF
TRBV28 ASSLMDSSNSPLH
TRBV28 ASSPGDRNSPLH
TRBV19 ASSSGTGYYEQY
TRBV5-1 ASSLREGETQY
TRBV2 ASSVESLAGGYNEQF
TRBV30 AWSVKSQAVYGYT
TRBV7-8 ASSLAGPSGHGQY
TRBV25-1 ASSTTSWAYY
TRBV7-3 ASSFYTSAGELF
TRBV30 AWRGQGWGGELF
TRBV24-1 ATSDTSGISYNEQF
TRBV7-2 ASSYWQTQY
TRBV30 AWSDRPLDRNTEAF
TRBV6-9 ASSYQGTGTRGGGNTIY
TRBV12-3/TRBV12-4 ASSGDRGVLAKNIQY